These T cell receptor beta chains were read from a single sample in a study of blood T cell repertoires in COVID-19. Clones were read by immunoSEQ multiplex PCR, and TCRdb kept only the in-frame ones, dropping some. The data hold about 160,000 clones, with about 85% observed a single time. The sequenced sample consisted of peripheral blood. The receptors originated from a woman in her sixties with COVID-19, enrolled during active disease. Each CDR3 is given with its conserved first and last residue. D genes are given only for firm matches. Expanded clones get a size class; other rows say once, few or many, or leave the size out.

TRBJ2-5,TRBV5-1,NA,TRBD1,TGCGCCAGCAGCTTGGTGGCAGGGGGAACGGAGACCCAGTACTTC,CASSLVAGGTETQYF
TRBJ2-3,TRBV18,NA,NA,TGTGCCAGCTCACCACGGGTGGAGGGGACAGATACGCAGTATTTT,CASSPRVEGTDTQYF
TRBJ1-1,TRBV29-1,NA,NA,TGCAGCTCCCTAGGGGGTAAATCTGAAGCTTTCTTT,CSSLGGKSEAFF
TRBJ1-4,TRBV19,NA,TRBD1,TGTGCCAGTAACCCCCAGGTTGGGACAGGGGAGAGAAAACTGTTTTTT,CASNPQVGTGERKLFF
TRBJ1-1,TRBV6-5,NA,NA,TGTGCCAGCAGTTACCGCCTGGAGCGGCAGAACACTGAAGCTTTCTTT,CASSYRLERQNTEAFF
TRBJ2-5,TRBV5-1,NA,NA,TGCGCCAGCAGCTTCAACACCCAAGAGACCCAGTACTTC,CASSFNTQETQYF
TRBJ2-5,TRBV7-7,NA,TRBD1,TGTGCTAGCAGCTTAGGTCAGGGGGTCGGGGCCCAGTACTTC,CASSLGQGVGAQYF
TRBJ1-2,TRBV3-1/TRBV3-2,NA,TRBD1,TGTGCCAGCAGCCCGGACAGGGGGAGCGGCGCTGGCTACACCTTC,CASSPDRGSGAGYTF
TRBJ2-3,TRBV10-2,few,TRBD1,TGCGCCAGCAGGATGGACAGGTACACAGATACGCAGTATTTT,CASRMDRYTDTQYF
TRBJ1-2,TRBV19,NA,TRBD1,TGTGCCAGTCAGGACAGGTCTCGTACGGGGCCCTATGGCCACACCTTC,CASQDRSRTGPYGHTF
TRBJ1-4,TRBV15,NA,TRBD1,TGTGCCACCAGCAGAGATCAAGGGGGCGGTGAAAAACTGTTTTTT,CATSRDQGGGEKLFF
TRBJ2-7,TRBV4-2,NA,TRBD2,TGTGCCAGCAGCCAATACGCGGGAGTCACCTACGAGCAGTACTTC,CASSQYAGVTYEQYF
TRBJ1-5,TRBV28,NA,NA,TGTGCCAGCAGTGAAGAGGCTCAGCCCCAGCATTTT,CASSEEAQPQHF
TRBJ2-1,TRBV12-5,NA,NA,TGTGCTAGTGGTTTAACTCTCGGAGGGAATGAGCAGTTCTTC,CASGLTLGGNEQFF
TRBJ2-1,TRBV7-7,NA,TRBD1,TGTGCTAGCAGCTTCGGACAGGTCCTCAATGAGCAGTTCTTC,CASSFGQVLNEQFF